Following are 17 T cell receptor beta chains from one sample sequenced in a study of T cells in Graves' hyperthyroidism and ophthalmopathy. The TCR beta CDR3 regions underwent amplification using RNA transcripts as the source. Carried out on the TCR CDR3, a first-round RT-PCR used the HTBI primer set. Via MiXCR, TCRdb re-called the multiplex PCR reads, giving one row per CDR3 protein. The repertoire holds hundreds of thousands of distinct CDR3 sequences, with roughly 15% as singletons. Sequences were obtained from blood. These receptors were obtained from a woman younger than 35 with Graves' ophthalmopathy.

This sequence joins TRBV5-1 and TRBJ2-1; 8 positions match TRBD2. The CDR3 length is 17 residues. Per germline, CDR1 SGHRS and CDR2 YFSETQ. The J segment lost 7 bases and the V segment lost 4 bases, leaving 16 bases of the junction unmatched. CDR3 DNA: TGCGCCAGCAGCAAGCCTACGCGGGGGGCGGGGTCGAATGAGCAGTTCTTC. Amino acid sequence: CASSKPTRGAGSNEQFF.

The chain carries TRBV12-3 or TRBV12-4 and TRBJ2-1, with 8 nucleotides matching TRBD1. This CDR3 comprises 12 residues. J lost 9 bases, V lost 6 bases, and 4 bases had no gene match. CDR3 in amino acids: CASRTDRGEQFF. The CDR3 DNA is TGTGCCAGCAGAACAGACAGGGGTGAGCAGTTCTTC.

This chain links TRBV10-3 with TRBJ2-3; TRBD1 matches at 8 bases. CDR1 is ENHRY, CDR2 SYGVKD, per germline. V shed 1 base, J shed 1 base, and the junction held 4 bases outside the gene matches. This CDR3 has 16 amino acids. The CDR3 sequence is CAISELQGQGTDTQYF. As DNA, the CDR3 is TGTGCCATCAGTGAGTTACAGGGACAGGGCACAGATACGCAGTATTTT.

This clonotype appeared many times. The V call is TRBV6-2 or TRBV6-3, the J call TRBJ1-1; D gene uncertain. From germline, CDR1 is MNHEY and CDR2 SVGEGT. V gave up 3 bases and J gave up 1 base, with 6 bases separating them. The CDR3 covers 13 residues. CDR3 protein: CASSYDANTEAFF. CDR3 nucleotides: TGTGCCAGCAGTTATGATGCGAACACTGAAGCTTTCTTT.

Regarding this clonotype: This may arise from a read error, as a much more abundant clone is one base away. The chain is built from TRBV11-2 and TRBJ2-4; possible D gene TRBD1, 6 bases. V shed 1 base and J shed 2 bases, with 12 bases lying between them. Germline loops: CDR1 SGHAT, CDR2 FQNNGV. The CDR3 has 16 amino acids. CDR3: CASSLVQGLTKNIQYF. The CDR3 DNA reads TGTGCCAGCAGCTTAGTTCAGGGGCTAACCAAAAACATTCAGTACTTC.

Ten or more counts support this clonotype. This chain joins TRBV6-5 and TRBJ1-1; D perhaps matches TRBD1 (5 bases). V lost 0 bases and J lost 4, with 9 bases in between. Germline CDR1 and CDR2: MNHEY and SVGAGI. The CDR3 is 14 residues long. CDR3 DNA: TGTGCCAGCAGTTACTCTGGGGGACTCACTGAAGCTTTCTTT. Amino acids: CASSYSGGLTEAFF.

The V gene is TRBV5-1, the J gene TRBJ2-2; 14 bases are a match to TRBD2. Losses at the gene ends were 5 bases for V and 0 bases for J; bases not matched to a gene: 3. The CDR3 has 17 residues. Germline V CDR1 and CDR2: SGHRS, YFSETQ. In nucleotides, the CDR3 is TGCGCCAGCAGGTGGGGACTAGCGGGGGCGAACACCGGGGAGCTGTTTTTT. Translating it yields CASRWGLAGANTGELFF.

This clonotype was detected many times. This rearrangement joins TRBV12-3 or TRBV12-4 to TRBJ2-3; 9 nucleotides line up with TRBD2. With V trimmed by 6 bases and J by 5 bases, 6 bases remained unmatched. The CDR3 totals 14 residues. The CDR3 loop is CASRFSGSRDTQYF. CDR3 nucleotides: TGTGCCAGCAGATTTAGCGGGAGTCGAGATACGCAGTATTTT.

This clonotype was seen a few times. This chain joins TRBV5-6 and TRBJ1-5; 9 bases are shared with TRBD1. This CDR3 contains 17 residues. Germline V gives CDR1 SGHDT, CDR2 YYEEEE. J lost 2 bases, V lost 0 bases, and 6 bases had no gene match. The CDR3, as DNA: TGTGCCAGCAGCTTGGGATCGAGGACAGGGGGCAATCAGCCCCAGCATTTT. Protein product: CASSLGSRTGGNQPQHF.

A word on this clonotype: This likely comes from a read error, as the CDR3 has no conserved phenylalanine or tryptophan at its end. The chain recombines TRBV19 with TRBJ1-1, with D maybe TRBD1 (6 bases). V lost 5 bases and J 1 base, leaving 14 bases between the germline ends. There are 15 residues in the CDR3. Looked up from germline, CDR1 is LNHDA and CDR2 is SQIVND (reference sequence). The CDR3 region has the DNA TGTGCCAGTAGTGAGGCGGGACAAACGAACACTGAAGCTTTCTCT. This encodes CASSEAGQTNTEAFS.

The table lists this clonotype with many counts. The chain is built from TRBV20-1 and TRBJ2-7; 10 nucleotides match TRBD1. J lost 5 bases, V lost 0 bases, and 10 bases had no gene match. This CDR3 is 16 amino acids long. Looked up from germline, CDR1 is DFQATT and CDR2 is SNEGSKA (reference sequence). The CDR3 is CSARDAGTGVPHEQYF. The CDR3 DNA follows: TGCAGTGCTAGAGATGCCGGGACAGGGGTACCCCACGAGCAGTACTTC.

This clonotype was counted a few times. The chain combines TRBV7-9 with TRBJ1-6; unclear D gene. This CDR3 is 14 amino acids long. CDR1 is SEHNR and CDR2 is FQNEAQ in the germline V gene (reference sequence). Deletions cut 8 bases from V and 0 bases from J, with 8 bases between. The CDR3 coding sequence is TGTGCCAGCGCAAAGAACTCCTATAATTCACCCCTCCACTTT. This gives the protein CASAKNSYNSPLHF. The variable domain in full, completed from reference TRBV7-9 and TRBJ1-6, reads DTGVSQNPRHKITKRGQNVTFRCDPISEHNRLYWYRQTLGQGPEFLTYFQNEAQLEKSRLLSDRFSAERPKGSFSTLEIQRTEQGDSAMYLCASAKNSYNSPLHFGNGTRLTVT.

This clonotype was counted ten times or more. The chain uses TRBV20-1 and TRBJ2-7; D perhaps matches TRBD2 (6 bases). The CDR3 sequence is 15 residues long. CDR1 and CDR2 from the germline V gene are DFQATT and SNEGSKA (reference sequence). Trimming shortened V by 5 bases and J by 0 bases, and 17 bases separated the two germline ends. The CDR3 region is CSAFRSGRDSYEQYF. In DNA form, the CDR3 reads TGCAGTGCTTTTCGGAGCGGGCGGGACTCCTACGAGCAGTACTTC.

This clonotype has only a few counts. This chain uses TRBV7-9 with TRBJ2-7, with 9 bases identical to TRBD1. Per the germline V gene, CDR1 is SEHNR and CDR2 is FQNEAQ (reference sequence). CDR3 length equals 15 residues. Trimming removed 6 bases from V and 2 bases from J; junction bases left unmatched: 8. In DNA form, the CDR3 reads TGTGCCAGCAGGCCAACCGGGACAGGGACCTACGAGCAGTACTTC. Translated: CASRPTGTGTYEQYF.

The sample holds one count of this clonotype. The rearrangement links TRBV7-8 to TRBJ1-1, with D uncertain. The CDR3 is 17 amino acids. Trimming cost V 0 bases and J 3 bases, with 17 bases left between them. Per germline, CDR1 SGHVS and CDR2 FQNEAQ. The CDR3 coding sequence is TGTGCCAGCAGCTTAGCGCGAGGAGAGACGGGATACACTGAAGCTTTCTTT. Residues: CASSLARGETGYTEAFF.

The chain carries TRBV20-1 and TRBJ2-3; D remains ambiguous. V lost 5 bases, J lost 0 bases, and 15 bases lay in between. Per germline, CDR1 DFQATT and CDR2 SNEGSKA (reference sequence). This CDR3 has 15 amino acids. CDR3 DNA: TGCAGTGCTCCCCACAGCTTTTCTAGCACAGATACGCAGTATTTT. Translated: CSAPHSFSSTDTQYF.

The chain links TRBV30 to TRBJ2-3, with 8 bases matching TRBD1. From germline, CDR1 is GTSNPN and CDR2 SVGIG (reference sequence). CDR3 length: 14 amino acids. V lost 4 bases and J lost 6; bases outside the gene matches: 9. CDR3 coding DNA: TGTGCCTGGATTCGACAGGGGCTTCGTGATACGCAGTATTTT. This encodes CAWIRQGLRDTQYF. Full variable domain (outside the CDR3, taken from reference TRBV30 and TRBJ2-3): SQTIHQWPATLVQPVGSPLSLECTVEGTSNPNLYWYRQAAGRGLQLLFYSVGIGQISSEVPQNLSASRPQDRQFILSSKKLLLSDSGFYLCAWIRQGLRDTQYFGPGTRLTVL.